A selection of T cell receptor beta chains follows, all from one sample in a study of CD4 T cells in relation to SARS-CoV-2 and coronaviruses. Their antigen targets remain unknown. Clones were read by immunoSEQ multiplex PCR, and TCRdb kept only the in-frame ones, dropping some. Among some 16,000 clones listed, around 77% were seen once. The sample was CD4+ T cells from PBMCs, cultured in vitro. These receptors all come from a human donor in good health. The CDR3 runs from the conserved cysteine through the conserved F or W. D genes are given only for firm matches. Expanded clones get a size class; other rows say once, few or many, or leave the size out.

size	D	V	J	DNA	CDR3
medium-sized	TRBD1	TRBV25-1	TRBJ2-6	TGTGCCAGCAGTGCCACAGGGGACTCTGGGGCCAACGTCCTGACTTTC	CASSATGDSGANVLTF
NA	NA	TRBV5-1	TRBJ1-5	TGCGCCAGCAGCCCAGCAGACCCCCGCAATCAGCCCCAGCATTTT	CASSPADPRNQPQHF
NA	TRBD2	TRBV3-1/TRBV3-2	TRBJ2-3	TGTGCCAGCAGCCTAACTCCGACTAGCGGGAGTCGTTCGCAGTATTTT	CASSLTPTSGSRSQYF
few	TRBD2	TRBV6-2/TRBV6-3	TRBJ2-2	TGTGCCAGCAGTCTACGGACTAGCGGGAGGGGGACCGGGGAGCTGTTTTTT	CASSLRTSGRGTGELFF
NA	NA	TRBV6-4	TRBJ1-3	TGTGCCAGCAGTGTAAATTGGAATCAGGGCACCATATATTTT	CASSVNWNQGTIYF
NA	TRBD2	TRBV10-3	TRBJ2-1	TGTGCCACCGCGGGGGGGATGAGTTCTACTAAGGATGAGCAGTTCTTC	CATAGGMSSTKDEQFF
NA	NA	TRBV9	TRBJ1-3	TGTGCCAGCAGCGTAGAAGGTGGAAACACCATATATTTT	CASSVEGGNTIYF
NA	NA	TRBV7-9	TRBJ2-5	TGTGCCAGCAGCCCTCGCAGGGTGTTACAAGAGACCCAGTACTTC	CASSPRRVLQETQYF
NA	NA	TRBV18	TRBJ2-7	TGTGCCAGCTCACAAGAGACAGACGAGCAGTACTTC	CASSQETDEQYF
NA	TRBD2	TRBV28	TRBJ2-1	TGTGCCAGCAGTTTGGCGGGAGGGTACAATGAGCAGTTCTTC	CASSLAGGYNEQFF
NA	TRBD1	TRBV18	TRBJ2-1	TGTGCCAGCTCACCCGCCGGGACAGCTTACAATGAGCAGTTCTTC	CASSPAGTAYNEQFF
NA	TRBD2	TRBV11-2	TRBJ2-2	TGTGCCAGCAGCTTAGTTCGTCCGGGAGGTCCCACCGGGGAGCTGTTTTTT	CASSLVRPGGPTGELFF
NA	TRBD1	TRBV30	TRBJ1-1	TGTGCCTGGAGAAGACAGGGTACGGACACTGAAGCTTTCTTT	CAWRRQGTDTEAFF
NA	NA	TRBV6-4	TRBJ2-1	TGTGCCAGCAGTGACTCGGGGGGGGCCAATGAGCAGTTCTTC	CASSDSGGANEQFF
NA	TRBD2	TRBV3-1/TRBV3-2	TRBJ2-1	TGTGCCAGCAGCTTGCGGGCCGGGACTAGCGGCTACAATGAGCAGTTCTTC	CASSLRAGTSGYNEQFF
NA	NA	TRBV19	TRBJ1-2	TGTGCCAGTACCCAGGGACCGATCTATGGCTACACCTTC	CASTQGPIYGYTF
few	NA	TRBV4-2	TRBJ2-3	TGTGCCAGCAGCCAAACCAGGCGCGGCGAAGATACGCAGTATTTT	CASSQTRRGEDTQYF
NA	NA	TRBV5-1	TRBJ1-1	TGCGCCAGCAGCTCGGCGGGCGGCAACACTGAAGCTTTCTTT	CASSSAGGNTEAFF
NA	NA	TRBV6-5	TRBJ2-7	TGTGCCAGCATCAGGGAATCACCCTACGAGCAGTACTTC	CASIRESPYEQYF
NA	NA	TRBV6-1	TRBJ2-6	TGTGCCAGCAGTGAAGACCCGCCTGTCTCTGGGGCCAACGTCCTGACTTTC	CASSEDPPVSGANVLTF
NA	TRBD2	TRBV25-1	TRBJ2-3	TGTGCCAGCAGTGATGTACTAGCGAGCACAGATACGCAGTATTTT	CASSDVLASTDTQYF
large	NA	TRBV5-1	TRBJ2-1	TGCGCCAGCAGCTTGGTGTCAGACAATGAGCAGTTCTTC	CASSLVSDNEQFF
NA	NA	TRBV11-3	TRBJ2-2	TGTGCCAGCAGCTCTGTGACAGCTAACACCGGGGAGCTGTTTTTT	CASSSVTANTGELFF
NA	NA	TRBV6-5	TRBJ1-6	TGTGCCAGCAGTTACTCGGGGAGGGCGGATTCACCCCTCCACTTT	CASSYSGRADSPLHF
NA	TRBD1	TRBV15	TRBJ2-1	TGTGCCACCAGCACTCTACAGGGGGCGCGTTACAATGAGCAGTTCTTC	CATSTLQGARYNEQFF
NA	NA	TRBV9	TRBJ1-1	TGTGCCAGCAGCAAAACCCACAGGGAAAGAAACACTGAAGCTTTCTTT	CASSKTHRERNTEAFF
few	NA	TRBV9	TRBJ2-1	TGTGCCAGCAGCGTAGCTCTCCTAGCGAGTGGTGAGCAGTTCTTC	CASSVALLASGEQFF
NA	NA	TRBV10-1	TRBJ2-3	TGCGCCAGCAGTGAGCACCTCCCTATCACAGATACGCAGTATTTT	CASSEHLPITDTQYF
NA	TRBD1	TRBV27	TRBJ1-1	TGTGCCAGCAGAACCGGGACAGGGACTACTGAAGCTTTCTTT	CASRTGTGTTEAFF
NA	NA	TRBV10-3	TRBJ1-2	TGTGCCATCAGTGAGTCGCCAGGACCGGAGGGCTACACCTTC	CAISESPGPEGYTF
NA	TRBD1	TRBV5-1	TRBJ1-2	TGCGCCAGCAGCTTGGGGACAGGGGGCGTTTGGCATGGCTACACCTTC	CASSLGTGGVWHGYTF
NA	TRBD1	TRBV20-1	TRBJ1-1	TGCGGTGGAGGGGGCCCTGAAGCTTTCTTT	CGGGGPEAFF
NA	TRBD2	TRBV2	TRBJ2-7	TGTGCCAGCACCCCTCGGGGCGGGGGACCCTACGAGCAGTACTTC	CASTPRGGGPYEQYF
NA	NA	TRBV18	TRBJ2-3	TGTGCCAGCTCACCGGGAGGTAGAGCAGATACGCAGTATTTT	CASSPGGRADTQYF
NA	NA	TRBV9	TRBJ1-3	TGTGCCAGCAGCGTAGAGGCAGGGGACCAGGGAAACACCATATATTTT	CASSVEAGDQGNTIYF
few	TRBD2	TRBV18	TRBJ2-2	TGTGCCAGCTCACCAGTTTCGAGCGGGAGCTCCGGGGAGCTGTTTTTT	CASSPVSSGSSGELFF
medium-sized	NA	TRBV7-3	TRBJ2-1	TGTGCCAGCAGCTTACAGCCAGGCAATGAGCAGTTCTTC	CASSLQPGNEQFF
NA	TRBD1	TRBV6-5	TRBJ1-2	TGTGCCAGCAGACAGGGGGACTATGGCTACACCTTC	CASRQGDYGYTF
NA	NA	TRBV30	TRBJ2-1	TGTGCCTGGAGTGTATCCAGGCAAACATCGAAATTGAGGAATGAGCAGTTCTTC	CAWSVSRQTSKLRNEQFF
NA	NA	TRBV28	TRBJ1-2	TGTGCCAGCAGTTTACCGGAGGAAGGCTACACCTTC	CASSLPEEGYTF
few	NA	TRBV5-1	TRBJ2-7	TGCGCCAGCAGCTCGACAGAGTACGAGCAGTACTTC	CASSSTEYEQYF
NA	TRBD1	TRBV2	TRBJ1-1	TGTGCCAGCACGACAGGGACAAACACTGAAGCTTTCTTT	CASTTGTNTEAFF
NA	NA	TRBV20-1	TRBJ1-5	TGCAGTGCTAGTAGAGGGCTGGAAGATTTGGACCAGCATTTT	CSASRGLEDLDQHF
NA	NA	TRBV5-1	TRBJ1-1	TGCGCCAGCAGCTCCGGGACGCCTACATCTGAAGCTTTCTTT	CASSSGTPTSEAFF
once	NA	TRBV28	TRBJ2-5	TGTGCCAGCAGTCCCGCAGGGCCGGAAGAGACCCAGTACTTC	CASSPAGPEETQYF
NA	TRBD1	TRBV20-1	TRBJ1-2	TGCAGTGCTAGTTCGTCCGGGACAGGGGGATATGGCTACACCTTC	CSASSSGTGGYGYTF
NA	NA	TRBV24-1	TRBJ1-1	TGTGCCACTAAAGAGGAAGTTTTTGGCGAAGCTTTCTTT	CATKEEVFGEAFF
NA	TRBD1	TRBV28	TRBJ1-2	TGTGCCAGCAGTGTTCGCCCTCAGGGGGCCTTGGGCTACACCTTC	CASSVRPQGALGYTF
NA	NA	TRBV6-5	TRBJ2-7	TGTGCCAGCAGCAGGACATCCGAGCAGTACTTC	CASSRTSEQYF